The present T cell receptor beta chain was sequenced within a study of T-cell memory formation after mild COVID-19. Study-level background: Each donor largely had its own TCR clusters.

For this clonotype: Its specificity is unknown.

Constant-segment primers and 5'RACE yielded cDNA libraries for TCR alpha and TCR beta, each carrying sample barcodes and UMIs. TCRdb re-analysed the 5' RACE reads in MiXCR, keeping a single row per CDR3 protein. The table includes approximately 450,000 distinct CDR3 sequences, about 20% detected once. This CDR3 contains 13 residues. Germline loops: CDR1 LGHNA, CDR2 YNFKEQ. Trimming took 2 bases from V and 7 from J, leaving 9 bases between them. General study findings and limits: Later expanders leaned CD4+, whereas clones that contracted between day 15 and 85 were balanced CD4/CD8.

The receptor comes from an adult woman who had mild COVID-19 (a few samples of this study predate the infection). Cell type and time point are not known. Sequencing used PBMCs or a T cell subset sorted from them (not recorded which). This rearrangement joins TRBV4-2 to TRBJ2-1, with a weak D call TRBD1 (5 bases). CDR3 DNA: TGTGCCAGCAGCCAAAGCAGGGATAATGAGCAGTTCTTC. This translates into CASSQSRDNEQFF.